These 5 T cell receptor beta chains were sequenced from one sample in a study of shared clonotypes between healthy human individuals. Sequencing was performed with immunoSEQ multiplex PCR; in TCRdb, only in-frame clones are kept and a portion is missing. The sample holds under 2,500,000 clones, more than 90% seen once. Sample: naive CD4+ T cells sorted from blood. Subset of the sample: CD45RA+ positively selected. The receptors come from a man aged 18 to 29 in good health.

This clone was found once. The chain is built from TRBV2 and TRBJ1-6; no clear D gene. Trimming left V 3 bases short and J 10 bases short, with 10 bases between. Germline lookup yields CDR1 SNHLY and CDR2 FYNNEI. The CDR3 has 13 residues. CDR3 nucleotide sequence: TGTGCCAGCAGTGAGTCGGGTTCCTCACCCCTCCACTTT. Protein product: CASSESGSSPLHF.

The chain carries TRBV12-5 and TRBJ2-7; 8 bases fit TRBD1. The CDR3 is made up of 15 amino acids. The germline gives CDR1 LGHNT, CDR2 FRNRAP. The junction had 7 bases not matched to a gene; V was cut back by 2 bases and J by 4 bases. CDR3 residues: CASGLIDRGGYEQYF. The DNA of the CDR3 is TGTGCTAGTGGTTTGATAGACAGGGGAGGTTACGAGCAGTACTTC.

The rearrangement joins TRBV29-1 to TRBJ2-7, with D perhaps matching TRBD1 (5 bases). V lost 4 bases and J 2 bases, leaving 12 bases between the germline ends. The CDR3 loop spans 13 amino acids. Germline CDR1 reads SQVTM; CDR2 reads ANQGSEA. In DNA, the CDR3 is TGCAGCGTTGTTCAGGGAAGCGCCTACGAGCAGTACTTC. Translating gives CSVVQGSAYEQYF.

The V gene is TRBV2, the J gene TRBJ2-7; possibly TRBD2 for D (6 bases). There are 14 residues in the CDR3. Deletions cut 7 bases from V and 3 bases from J, with 16 bases between. The germline V gene has CDR1 SNHLY and CDR2 FYNNEI. CDR3 DNA sequence: TGTGCCAGCACCGGAGGGACGGGGCACTACGAGCAGTACTTC. This encodes CASTGGTGHYEQYF. The full variable domain, its missing parts supplied by reference TRBV2 and TRBJ2-7, is EPEVTQTPSHQVTQMGQEVILRCVPISNHLYFYWYRQILGQKVEFLVSFYNNEISEKSEIFDDQFSVERPDGSNFTLKIRSTKLEDSAMYFCASTGGTGHYEQYFGPGTRLTVT.

The chain couples TRBV5-5 to TRBJ2-7, with TRBD1 as a possible D gene (6 bases). There are 14 residues in the CDR3. CDR1 is SGHKS and CDR2 is YYEKEE in the germline V gene (reference sequence). Trimming cost V 4 bases and J 2 bases, with 13 bases left between them. CDR3 loop: CASSGTGSPYEQYF. CDR3 in DNA: TGTGCCAGCAGCGGAACAGGGTCCCCCTACGAGCAGTACTTC.